Listed below are T cell receptor beta chains from one sample, sequenced in a study of Graves' ophthalmopathy and Graves' hyperthyroidism. TCRdb called the multiplex PCR reads again in MiXCR, with one record for every CDR3 protein. The sample lists 500,000 to 700,000 distinct CDR3 sequences, roughly 20% occurring once. The sequenced sample consisted of peripheral blood. Receptor source: a woman aged 18 to 35 with stable Graves' hyperthyroidism. Some clones in this sample may be carry-over from other donors' samples. Each CDR3 is given with its conserved first and last residue. D genes are given only for firm matches. Only some rows state a clone size, as once, few, many or a class for expanded clones.

cdr3_nt	cdr3_aa	j_call	d_call	clone_size	v_call
TGTGCCAGCAGCTCCCCCGACAGTACCTACGAGCAGTACTTC	CASSSPDSTYEQYF	TRBJ2-7	NA	many	TRBV11-2
TGTGCCAGCAGTTACTCGGCAGGCCTGAACACTGAAGCTTTCTTT	CASSYSAGLNTEAFF	TRBJ1-1	NA	many	TRBV6-5
TGTGCCAGCAGCTTACGGACTAGCGGGTGGAACAATGAGCAGTTCTTC	CASSLRTSGWNNEQFF	TRBJ2-1	TRBD2	few	TRBV7-6
TGTGCCAGCAGCTCCGACAGAACGCAAGAGACCCAGTACTTC	CASSSDRTQETQYF	TRBJ2-5	NA	many	TRBV6-1
TGTGCCAGTAGGCCCAACAGGCTTGAACGGGCCACTGAAGCTTTCTTT	CASRPNRLERATEAFF	TRBJ1-1	NA	NA	TRBV19
TGTGCCAGCAGTTCAGCAGGGAGAGTAAAAGCTTTCTTT	CASSSAGRVKAFF	TRBJ1-1	NA	many	TRBV25-1
TGTGCAGGACAGGGGGCGCAGACCGGGGAGCTGTTTTTT	CAGQGAQTGELFF	TRBJ2-2	TRBD1	many	TRBV19
TGTGCCATCTCCGGGACACCTGGGGGTGGCTACACCTTC	CAISGTPGGGYTF	TRBJ1-2	NA	NA	TRBV6-1
TGTGCCAGCAGCCAAGATCAGTTGGCTTCTGAAGCTTTCTTT	CASSQDQLASEAFF	TRBJ1-1	NA	NA	TRBV3-1
TGCAGTGCTAGTGACAGCCCAGGCTACACCTTC	CSASDSPGYTF	TRBJ1-2	NA	many	TRBV20-1